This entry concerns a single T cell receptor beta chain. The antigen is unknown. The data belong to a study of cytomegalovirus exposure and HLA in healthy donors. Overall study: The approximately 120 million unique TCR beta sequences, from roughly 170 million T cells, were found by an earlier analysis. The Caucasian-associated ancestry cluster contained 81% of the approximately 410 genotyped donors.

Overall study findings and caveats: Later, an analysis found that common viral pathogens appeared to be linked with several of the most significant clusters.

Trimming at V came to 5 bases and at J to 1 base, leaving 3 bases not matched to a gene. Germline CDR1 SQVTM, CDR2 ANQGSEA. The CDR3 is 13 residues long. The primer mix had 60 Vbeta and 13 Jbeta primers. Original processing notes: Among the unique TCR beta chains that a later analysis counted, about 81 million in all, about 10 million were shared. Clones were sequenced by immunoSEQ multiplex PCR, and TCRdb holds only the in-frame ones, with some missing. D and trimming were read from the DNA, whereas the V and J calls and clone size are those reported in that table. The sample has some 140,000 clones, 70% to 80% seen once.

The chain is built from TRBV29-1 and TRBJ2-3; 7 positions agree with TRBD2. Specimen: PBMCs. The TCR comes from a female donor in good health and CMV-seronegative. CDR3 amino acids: CSVRLAGTDTQYF. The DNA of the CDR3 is TGCAGCGTTAGACTAGCTGGCACAGATACGCAGTATTTT.